Listed here are 7 T cell receptor beta chains from one sample, sequenced in a study of response to subunit inactivated influenza vaccine. Using its own MiXCR run on the RT-PCR reads, TCRdb lists one record per CDR3 protein. This table has about 500,000 distinct CDR3 sequences, approximately 16% appearing once. The sample here was CD4+ T cells sorted from PBMCs, taken approximately 25 months after vaccination. All receptors derive from a man between 45 and 75 years old who received an inactivated influenza vaccine.

The chain links TRBV11-2 to TRBJ1-4; D might be TRBD1 (6 bases). Trimming took off 5 bases at V and 3 bases at J, with 16 bases between the two ends. In germline, CDR1 is SGHAT, CDR2 FQNNGV. This CDR3 is built from 16 residues. The CDR3 here is CASSPNWGGSNEKLFF. DNA for the CDR3: TGTGCCAGCAGCCCAAATTGGGGGGGCTCTAATGAAAAACTGTTTTTT.

In its sample, this clonotype was seen a few times. V usage is TRBV29-1 and J usage is TRBJ2-6; 10 nucleotides align to TRBD1. The CDR3 spans 15 residues. V shed 1 base, J shed 4 bases, and the junction held 1 base outside the gene matches. Germline V gene lookup returns CDR1 SQVTM and CDR2 ANQGSEA. CDR3 sequence: CSVEGQGAGANVLTF. The CDR3 DNA follows: TGCAGCGTTGAAGGACAGGGGGCAGGGGCCAACGTCCTGACTTTC.

This clonotype was seen once. This chain uses TRBV9 with TRBJ2-3, with 7 bases fitting TRBD2. The V gene's germline CDR1 is SGDLS and CDR2 YYNGEE. This CDR3 comprises 16 residues. The V and J ends lost 4 bases and 1 base, in that order; junction bases with no gene match: 9. This chain's CDR3 is CASSSRREGGTDTQYF. CDR3 coding DNA: TGTGCCAGCAGCAGCCGGAGGGAGGGAGGCACAGATACGCAGTATTTT.

The V call is TRBV10-3, the J call TRBJ1-2; D ambiguous. Trimming pared 7 bases from V and 3 bases from J, leaving 12 bases between. The CDR3 loop spans 13 amino acids. The V gene's germline CDR1 is ENHRY and CDR2 SYGVKD. Here the CDR3 reads CAIKPGLDYGYTF. As DNA, the CDR3 is TGTGCCATCAAGCCAGGTTTGGACTATGGCTACACCTTC.

This clonotype has more than one count but fewer than ten. The chain joins TRBV7-6 to TRBJ2-7; 8 nucleotides align to TRBD2. Germline lookup yields CDR1 SGHVS and CDR2 FNYEAQ. The junction had 12 bases not matched to a gene; V was cut back by 1 base and J by 1 base. This CDR3 has 18 residues. The CDR3 sequence: CASSLGRGDVSPSYEQYF. CDR3 sequence (DNA): TGTGCCAGCAGCTTAGGGCGGGGGGACGTATCGCCTTCCTACGAGCAGTACTTC. Complete variable domain (other parts from reference TRBV7-6 and TRBJ2-7): GAGVSQSPRYKVTKRGQDVALRCDPISGHVSLYWYRQALGQGPEFLTYFNYEAQQDKSGLPNDRFSAERPEGSISTLTIQRTEQRDSAMYRCASSLGRGDVSPSYEQYFGPGTRLTVT.

Details on this clonotype: One junction end does not reproduce the germline sequence, and a read error may be involved. The rearrangement links TRBV28 to TRBJ2-5, with TRBD2 matching over 9 bases. CDR3 size: 14 residues. Germline V gene lookup returns CDR1 MDHEN and CDR2 SYDVKM. DNA for the CDR3: TGTGCCAGCAGTATTAGCGGGAGTCAAGATACCCAGTACTTC. It codes for CASSISGSQDTQYF.

The chain couples TRBV3-1 to TRBJ2-3; 7 bases align to TRBD2. J gave up 0 bases and V 5 bases, and 5 bases lay outside the gene matches. The CDR3 has 15 amino acids. From germline, CDR1 is LGHDT and CDR2 YNNKEL (reference sequence). The CDR3 DNA sequence: TGTGCCAGCAGCAAAGCGGGATATAGCACAGATACGCAGTATTTT. Its translation: CASSKAGYSTDTQYF.